These 31 T cell receptor beta chains were sequenced from one sample in a study of molecular identifiers for immune sequencing clone quantification. TCRdb re-derived calls from the PCR reads in MiXCR, one entry per CDR3 protein. The sample has about 54,000 distinct CDR3 sequences, 20% to 25% seen once. The sample was naive CD8+ T cells from blood, with Jurkat cell RNA spiked in. Stated subset: FACS-sorted CD8+CD4-CCR7+CD45RA+ naive T cells. These receptors all come from a human donor in good health. Some libraries in this study had Jurkat cell RNA spiked in.

The chain is built from TRBV6-2 or TRBV6-3 and TRBJ1-4, with 9 positions matching TRBD1. The length of the CDR3 is 16 residues. CDR1 and CDR2 (germline): MNHEY, SVGEGT. Germline trimming cut 6 bases from V and 6 bases from J; bases unmatched to any gene: 11. The CDR3 reads CASRRGTGKLHEKLFF. The CDR3 nucleotides are TGTGCCAGCAGGAGGGGGACAGGGAAACTTCATGAAAAACTGTTTTTT.

This clonotype has ten or more counts. The chain has TRBV9 and TRBJ2-5, with TRBD2 matching over 9 bases. The germline V gene has CDR1 SGDLS and CDR2 YYNGEE. CDR3 length: 15 amino acids. Unmatched junction bases numbered 4, after V lost 0 bases and J lost 4 bases. The CDR3 DNA follows: TGTGCCAGCAGCGTAGGTGGTAGCGGGGGAGAGACCCAGTACTTC. This codes for CASSVGGSGGETQYF.

The chain is built from TRBV6-2 or TRBV6-3 and TRBJ1-1; 7 positions match TRBD1. The J segment lost 1 base and the V segment lost 7 bases, leaving 12 bases of the junction unmatched. From germline, CDR1 is MNHEY and CDR2 SVGEGT. The CDR3 is made up of 16 amino acids. The CDR3 is CASKNLDRNRNTEAFF. CDR3 sequence (DNA): TGTGCCAGCAAAAACCTGGACAGGAACAGGAACACTGAAGCTTTCTTT.

There are many counts of this clonotype. The chain joins TRBV28 to TRBJ1-1, with a tentative D call TRBD1 (5 bases). Between the trimmed V and J ends, which lost 7 bases and 1 base, there was a span of 13 bases. Germline V gives CDR1 MDHEN, CDR2 SYDVKM. The CDR3 consists of 14 residues. DNA for the CDR3: TGTGCCAGCACCTCCGGCGGGGGGAACACTGAAGCTTTCTTT. It specifies CASTSGGGNTEAFF.

A note on this clonotype: Given a much more abundant clone one base away, this may be a read error. The gene calls are TRBV27 and TRBJ1-6; 9 nucleotides agree with TRBD1. Germline assignment: CDR1 MNHEY and CDR2 SMNVEV (reference sequence). The CDR3 runs to 13 residues. Trimming cost V 5 bases and J 14 bases; bases outside gene matches: 7. DNA of the CDR3: TGTGCCAGCAGTGGGACAGGGAAAGTCGCCCTCCACTTT. This sequence encodes CASSGTGKVALHF.

As regards this clonotype: This may stem from a read error, because a much larger clone lies one nucleotide away. The chain carries TRBV19 and TRBJ1-2; no reliable D call. The CDR3 covers 15 residues. V shed 1 base and J shed 7 bases, with 16 bases lying between them. The germline gives CDR1 LNHDA, CDR2 SQIVND (reference sequence). DNA for the CDR3: TGTGCCAGTAGTATAGGAGGGCCACCTCCCCTTGGCTACACCTTC. As protein: CASSIGGPPPLGYTF.

The chain links TRBV13 to TRBJ2-3; D is ambiguous. From germline, CDR1 is PRHDT and CDR2 FYEKMQ (reference sequence). CDR3 length: 16 amino acids. V was trimmed by 5 bases and J by 0 bases, leaving 15 bases between them. CDR3 bases: TGTGCCAGCAGCCCCAAAACCGAGACAAGCACAGATACGCAGTATTTT. This gives the protein CASSPKTETSTDTQYF.

In regard to this clonotype: This may come from a read error, since a much larger clone is one base off. V is TRBV2 and J is TRBJ2-3; no reliable D call. Trimming removed 8 bases from V and 10 bases from J, with 10 bases in between. CDR1 and CDR2 (germline): SNHLY, FYNNEI. This CDR3 has 10 amino acids. The CDR3 region has the DNA TGTGCCAGCGCCCATACCTCGCAGTATTTT. Encoded protein: CASAHTSQYF.

At least ten counts were recorded for this clonotype. The chain joins TRBV19 to TRBJ1-1, with D possibly TRBD1 on 6 matching bases. Trimming removed 5 bases from V and 3 bases from J, with 13 bases in between. The CDR3 loop spans 14 amino acids. From germline, CDR1 is LNHDA and CDR2 SQIVND (reference sequence). CDR3 bases: TGTGCCAGTAGTCCAGCTGACAGGCACACTGAAGCTTTCTTT. It is translated as CASSPADRHTEAFF.

This clonotype was detected many times. This chain connects TRBV28 to TRBJ2-2; 10 bases are shared with TRBD2. J gave up 1 base and V 5 bases, and 7 bases lay outside the gene matches. Germline-derived CDR1 and CDR2 are MDHEN and SYDVKM. The CDR3 covers 17 residues. CDR3 residues: CASSTGLASRNTGELFF. In nucleotides, the CDR3 is TGTGCCAGCAGTACGGGACTAGCGTCAAGGAACACCGGGGAGCTGTTTTTT.

Comment on this clonotype: A much larger clone lies a single base off, so this may be a read error. This rearrangement joins TRBV2 to TRBJ2-1; the D call may be TRBD1 or TRBD2 (5 bases each). The germline V gene has CDR1 SNHLY and CDR2 FYNNEI. The CDR3 is 16 amino acids. CDR3 coding DNA: TGTGCCGGCAGTGGGGGTGGACCCCTGCTCTCCAATGAGCAGTTCTTC. Translation gives CAGSGGGPLLSNEQFF.

This clonotype was recorded at least ten times. The DNA of the CDR3 is TGTGCCACAAGAGGTGGGACTAGCACAGATACGCAGTATTTT. This translates into CATRGGTSTDTQYF. The genes are TRBV19 and TRBJ2-3; TRBD2 might be the D (6 bases). The CDR3 spans 14 residues. Trimming cost V 10 bases and J 0 bases, with 14 bases left between them. Looked up from germline, CDR1 is LNHDA and CDR2 is SQIVND (reference sequence).

Details on this clonotype: The junction shows a germline mismatch at one end, possibly a read error. The chain is built from TRBV5-3 and TRBJ2-3; TRBD2 matches at 13 bases. TRBV5-3 is designated an ORF whose function remains uncertain. The CDR3 runs 18 residues. This chain's CDR3 is CASSLAVTSGRGPDTQYF. In DNA, the CDR3 is TGTGCCAGCAGCTTGGCCGTAACTAGCGGGAGGGGCCCAGATACGCAGTATTTT.

This clonotype was detected a few times. A read error may be the cause here, since a much bigger clone is one base away. The rearrangement links TRBV7-2 to TRBJ2-3; tentative D call: TRBD1 (5 bases). CDR1 and CDR2 from the germline V gene are SGHTA and FQGNSA. CDR3 length equals 15 residues. In DNA form, the CDR3 reads TGTGCCAGCAGCTTACAGGGAACCAACACAGTTACGCAGTATTTT. This gives the protein CASSLQGTNTVTQYF. The variable domain in full, with the rest retrieved from reference TRBV7-2 and TRBJ2-3, is GAGVSQSPSNKVTEKGKDVELRCDPISGHTALYWYRQSLGQGLEFLIYFQGNSAPDKSGLPSDRFSAERTGGSVSTLTIQRTQQEDSAVYLCASSLQGTNTVTQYFGPGTRLTVL.

This clonotype was recorded many times. J is TRBJ1-1 and V is TRBV10-2, with D unresolved. Germline CDR1 WSHSY, CDR2 SAAADI. V dropped 7 bases and J dropped 4 bases, with 10 bases sitting between them. This CDR3 region has 12 residues. The CDR3 DNA sequence: TGCGCCAGCATGAGTGGAACCACTGAAGCTTTCTTT. Protein sequence: CASMSGTTEAFF.

This clonotype was counted a few times. The chain carries TRBV11-2 and TRBJ2-3; D may be TRBD2 (7 bases). V was pared by 5 bases and J by 3 bases, with 9 bases between. This CDR3 region has 13 residues. CDR1 and CDR2 from the germline V gene are SGHAT and FQNNGV. The CDR3 nucleotides read TGTGCCAGCAGCAGGGGGGGGACAGATACGCAGTATTTT. Translation gives CASSRGGTDTQYF.

At least ten counts were recorded for this clonotype. The chain is built from TRBV29-1 and TRBJ2-1; possibly TRBD1 for D (8 bases). The germline V and J ends were trimmed by 7 bases and 4 bases, with 17 bases remaining between them. This CDR3 spans 14 amino acids. Germline loops: CDR1 SQVTM, CDR2 ANQGSEA. The CDR3 reads CSGIQGEGYNEQFF. The CDR3 DNA reads as TGCAGCGGGATACAGGGGGAGGGGTACAATGAGCAGTTCTTC.

This clonotype has at least ten counts. The genes are TRBV10-3 and TRBJ2-1, with D possibly being TRBD1 (5 bases). CDR1 is ENHRY and CDR2 is SYGVKD in the germline V gene. The CDR3 has 16 amino acids. With 0 bases removed from V and 6 bases from J, the gap between germline ends came to 15 bases. The CDR3 nucleotides are TGTGCCATCAGTGAGTCGGTAGGGGTAGCTTTCAATGAGCAGTTCTTC. As protein: CAISESVGVAFNEQFF.

The V call is TRBV9, the J call TRBJ1-3, with D uncertain. Germline values: CDR1 SGDLS, CDR2 YYNGEE. Trimming stripped 3 bases from V and 0 bases from J, with 7 bases between. The CDR3 is 14 residues long. The CDR3 region has the DNA TGTGCCAGCAGCGGACGGCACTCTGGAAACACCATATATTTT. This gives the protein CASSGRHSGNTIYF.

This clonotype occurred many times. The V and J genes are TRBV28 and TRBJ1-1; 7 positions match TRBD1. CDR1 MDHEN and CDR2 SYDVKM come from the germline V gene. V dropped 5 bases and J dropped 2; count of bases not matched to a gene: 5. The CDR3 extends over 14 amino acids. The CDR3: CASSHRGANTEAFF. CDR3 coding DNA: TGTGCCAGCAGTCACAGGGGTGCCAACACTGAAGCTTTCTTT.

This clonotype appeared a single time. A much larger clonotype is one base distant, so this may be a read error. V usage is TRBV13 and J usage is TRBJ1-1; D is perhaps TRBD1 (5 bases). Trimming took off 6 bases at V and 12 bases at J, with 17 bases between the two ends. Germline V gives CDR1 PRHDT, CDR2 FYEKMQ (reference sequence). This CDR3 is 12 amino acids long. The CDR3 loop is CASSSRAPETFF. CDR3 DNA: TGTGCCAGCAGTTCCAGGGCCCCCGAAACTTTCTTT. The variable domain in full, completed from reference TRBV13 and TRBJ1-1, reads AAGVIQSPRHLIKEKRETATLKCYPIPRHDTVYWYQQGPGQDPQFLISFYEKMQSDKGSIPDRFSAQQFSDYHSELNMSSLELGDSALYFCASSSRAPETFFGQGTRLTVV.

As concerns this clonotype: It may be a read error: a sequence one base away is much more abundant. V and J are TRBV5-4 and TRBJ2-7; no reliable D call. Germline V lookup: CDR1 SGHNT, CDR2 YYREEE (reference sequence). This CDR3 is built from 13 residues. The CDR3 nucleotides read TGTGCCAGCGGCTTGGGGTACGCCTACGAGCAGTACTTC. Its protein is CASGLGYAYEQYF.

Concerning this clonotype: A much larger clone sits a single nucleotide away, making a read error possible. The V and J genes are TRBV10-3 and TRBJ1-1; D might be TRBD1 (5 bases). The CDR3 is 12 amino acids. Germline V CDR1 and CDR2: ENHRY, SYGVKD. CDR3 nucleotides: TGTGCCATCAGTGGGGGGGATACTGGAGCTTTCTTT. Translation gives CAISGGDTGAFF.

This clonotype was observed at least ten times. V usage is TRBV2 and J usage is TRBJ2-5; 11 bases align to TRBD2. The CDR3 length is 16 residues. Per germline, CDR1 SNHLY and CDR2 FYNNEI. Trimming removed 5 bases from V and 9 bases from J; junction bases left unmatched: 14. CDR3 in amino acids: CASSLRTSGPGLAQYF. The DNA of the CDR3 is TGTGCCAGCAGTCTGCGGACTAGCGGGCCCGGGTTGGCCCAGTACTTC.

This clonotype was seen at least ten times. V usage is TRBV7-8 and J usage is TRBJ1-4; TRBD1 agrees at 7 bases. CDR1 and CDR2 from the germline V gene are SGHVS and FQNEAQ. Unmatched junction bases numbered 5, after V lost 2 bases and J lost 2 bases. This CDR3 spans 16 amino acids. CDR3 region: CASSLQDRATNEKLFF. DNA for the CDR3: TGTGCCAGCAGCTTACAAGACAGGGCCACTAATGAAAAACTGTTTTTT. Full variable domain (rest looked up from reference TRBV7-8 and TRBJ1-4): GAGVSQSPRYKVAKRGQDVALRCDPISGHVSLFWYQQALGQGPEFLTYFQNEAQLDKSGLPSDRFFAERPEGSVSTLKIQRTQQEDSAVYLCASSLQDRATNEKLFFGSGTQLSVL.

This clonotype was observed many times. The chain uses TRBV11-2 and TRBJ2-3; 9 bases match TRBD2. Losses at the gene ends were 5 bases for V and 1 base for J; bases not matched to a gene: 7. CDR1 is SGHAT and CDR2 is FQNNGV in the germline V gene. This CDR3 spans 16 amino acids. CDR3 amino acids: CASSTPRTSGTDTQYF. In DNA, the CDR3 is TGTGCCAGCAGCACCCCTCGGACTAGCGGCACAGATACGCAGTATTTT. Full variable domain (rest looked up from reference TRBV11-2 and TRBJ2-3): EAGVAQSPRYKIIEKRQSVAFWCNPISGHATLYWYQQILGQGPKLLIQFQNNGVVDDSQLPKDRFSAERLKGVDSTLKIQPAKLEDSAVYLCASSTPRTSGTDTQYFGPGTRLTVL.

Turning to this clonotype: A much larger clone differs by one base, so this may be a read error. The chain couples TRBV7-9 to TRBJ1-5; unclear D gene. The CDR3 has 12 amino acids. CDR1 and CDR2 (germline): SEHNR, FQNEAQ (reference sequence). V lost 5 bases to trimming and J lost 7 bases, with 9 bases between them. The CDR3, as DNA: TGTGCCAGCAGCCTAGGAGCGCAGCCCCAGCATTTT. Translated, it gives CASSLGAQPQHF.

This sequence joins TRBV3-1 and TRBJ2-3; 7 bases agree with TRBD2. V lost 9 bases, J lost 3 bases, and 12 bases stayed unmatched. Germline assignment: CDR1 LGHDT and CDR2 YNNKEL (reference sequence). The CDR3 length is 15 residues. CDR3 sequence: CARRWTSWWTDTQYF. CDR3 coding DNA: TGTGCCAGACGTTGGACTAGTTGGTGGACAGATACGCAGTATTTT.

This clonotype was seen many times. V and J are TRBV20-1 and TRBJ1-4; unclear D gene. From germline, CDR1 is DFQATT and CDR2 SNEGSKA (reference sequence). V lost 0 bases and J lost 3, with 8 bases in between. CDR3 length: 14 residues. For the CDR3, the DNA is TGCAGTGCTAGAGATTCCTGGGCTAATGAAAAACTGTTTTTT. Translated: CSARDSWANEKLFF.

For this clonotype: Here the CDR3 omits its conserved ending phenylalanine or tryptophan, so a read error is the likely source. DNA for the CDR3: TGCAGCGTATGGGAGGCAGAGGAGGGAGAGTCCCAGTACTCC. It specifies CSVWEAEEGESQYS. The chain links TRBV29-1 to TRBJ2-5, with D perhaps matching TRBD2 (6 bases). Germline CDR1 is SQVTM and CDR2 is ANQGSEA. The CDR3 runs 14 residues.

On this clonotype itself: This may be a read error, as it is one base from a much larger clone. J is TRBJ2-5 and V is TRBV13; perhaps TRBD2 as D (6 bases). V gave up 3 bases and J gave up 10 bases, with 18 bases separating them. The CDR3 sequence is 14 residues long. Germline assignment: CDR1 PRHDT and CDR2 FYEKMQ (reference sequence). The DNA for the CDR3 is TGTGCCAGCAGCTTTGGGACTGGCGGCCCGGTCCAGTACTTC. The encoded protein is CASSFGTGGPVQYF. The full variable domain, its missing parts supplied by reference TRBV13 and TRBJ2-5, is AAGVIQSPRHLIKEKRETATLKCYPIPRHDTVYWYQQGPGQDPQFLISFYEKMQSDKGSIPDRFSAQQFSDYHSELNMSSLELGDSALYFCASSFGTGGPVQYFGPGTRLLVL.